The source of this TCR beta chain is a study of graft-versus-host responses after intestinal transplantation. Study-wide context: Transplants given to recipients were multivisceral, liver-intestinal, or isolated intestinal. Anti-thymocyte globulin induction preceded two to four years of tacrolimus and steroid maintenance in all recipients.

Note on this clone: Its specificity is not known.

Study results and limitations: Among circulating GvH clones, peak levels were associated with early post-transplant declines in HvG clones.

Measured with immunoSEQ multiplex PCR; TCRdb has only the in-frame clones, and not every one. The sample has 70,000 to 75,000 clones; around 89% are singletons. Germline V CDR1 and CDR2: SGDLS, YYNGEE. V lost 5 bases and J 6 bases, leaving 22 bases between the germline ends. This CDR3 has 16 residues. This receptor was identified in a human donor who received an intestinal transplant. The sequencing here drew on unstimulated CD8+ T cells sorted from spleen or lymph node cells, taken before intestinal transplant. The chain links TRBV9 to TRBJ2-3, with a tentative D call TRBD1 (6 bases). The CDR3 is CASSDEAGALGDTQYF. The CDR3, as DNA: TGTGCCAGCAGTGATGAGGCAGGGGCGCTTGGGGATACGCAGTATTTT.